This paragraph reports one T cell receptor beta chain. V was pared by 8 bases and J by 4 bases, with 12 bases between. The CDR3 extends over 13 amino acids. Germline CDR1 reads MNHNY; CDR2 reads SVGAGI (reference sequence). In the original workflow: Estimates of nucleated cell counts were drawn from the amplification of reference gene primers. Sequencing used immunoSEQ multiplex PCR; TCRdb keeps in-frame clones, though not all of them. The V and J calls and clone size are taken from that table; D and trimming were inferred from the DNA. The sample records more than 100,000 clones, approximately 85% being singletons. The data originate from a study of blood T cell repertoires in COVID-19. About the study: Samples of COVID-19 (acute and convalescent) were obtained from the United States, Italy and Spain. Nucleic acid was either cDNA or gDNA, and it came from T cells, B-cell-depleted T cells, or PBMCs.

The sequence came from a man at least 80 years old with acute or convalescent COVID-19. The specimen sequenced was peripheral blood. J is TRBJ1-3 and V is TRBV6-6, with a possible D match to TRBD1 (6 bases). The CDR3: CASLTGSGNTIYF. The DNA of the CDR3 is TGTGCCAGCCTCACAGGGTCCGGAAACACCATATATTTT.